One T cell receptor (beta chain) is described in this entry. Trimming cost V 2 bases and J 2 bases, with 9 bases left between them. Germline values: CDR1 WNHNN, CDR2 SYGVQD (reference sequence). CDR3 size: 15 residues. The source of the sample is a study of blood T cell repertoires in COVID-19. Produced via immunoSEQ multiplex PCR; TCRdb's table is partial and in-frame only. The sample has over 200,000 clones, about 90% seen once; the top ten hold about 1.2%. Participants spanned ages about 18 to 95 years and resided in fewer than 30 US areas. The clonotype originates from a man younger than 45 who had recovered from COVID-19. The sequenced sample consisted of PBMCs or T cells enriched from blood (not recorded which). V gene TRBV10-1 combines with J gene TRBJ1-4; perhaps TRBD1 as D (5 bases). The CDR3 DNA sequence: TGCGCCAGCAGTGAGCGGACACCGACTAATGAAAAACTGTTTTTT. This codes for CASSERTPTNEKLFF.